The 17 T cell receptor beta chains reported below all come from one sample, sequenced in a study of T cells in Graves' hyperthyroidism and ophthalmopathy. From RNA transcripts, TCR beta CDR3 regions were amplified. Researchers ran a first-round RT-PCR on the TCR CDR3 using the HTBI primer set. A single record per CDR3 protein comes from TCRdb applying MiXCR to the multiplex PCR reads. The table lists roughly 700,000 distinct CDR3 sequences, around 15% of them singletons, with around 16% in the top ten. The sequencing sample was made of blood. The origin of the receptors is a man aged 45-65 years with Graves' hyperthyroidism.

A word on this clonotype: One end of the junction does not line up with germline, which may come from a read error. This chain's CDR3 is CASSGPGTGVEAFF. The CDR3, as DNA: TGTGCCAGCAGTGGTCCCGGGACAGGGGTCGAAGCCTTCTTT. This sequence joins TRBV28 and TRBJ1-1; 10 nucleotides match TRBD1. The CDR3 totals 14 residues. In germline, CDR1 is MDHEN, CDR2 SYDVKM.

With regard to this clonotype: A read error may be the cause here, since a much bigger clone is one base away. The chain uses TRBV12-3 or TRBV12-4 and TRBJ1-2; D remains ambiguous. The CDR3 totals 14 residues. V was pared by 1 base and J by 1 base, with 7 bases between. In nucleotides, the CDR3 is TGTGCCAGCAGTTTAGATAGCATTAACTATGGCTACACCTTC. It translates to CASSLDSINYGYTF.

The rearrangement links TRBV2 to TRBJ1-6; weak D call: TRBD1 (6 bases). Germline V CDR1 and CDR2: SNHLY, FYNNEI. The CDR3 length is 15 residues. Trimming took off 3 bases at V and 13 bases at J, with 19 bases between the two ends. The CDR3 DNA follows: TGTGCCAGCAGTGAGGGGGCTCCCGGGTTATCCCCCCTCCACTTT. This translates into CASSEGAPGLSPLHF. Based on the CDR3 plus reference TRBV2 and TRBJ1-6, the full variable domain is EPEVTQTPSHQVTQMGQEVILRCVPISNHLYFYWYRQILGQKVEFLVSFYNNEISEKSEIFDDQFSVERPDGSNFTLKIRSTKLEDSAMYFCASSEGAPGLSPLHFGNGTRLTVT.

The V call is TRBV5-1, the J call TRBJ1-1; unclear D gene. This CDR3 spans 12 amino acids. Per germline, CDR1 SGHRS and CDR2 YFSETQ. V lost 8 bases and J lost 6, with 14 bases in between. The CDR3 region is CASRTEGAEAFF. The CDR3 nucleotides read TGCGCCAGTCGGACGGAAGGCGCTGAAGCTTTCTTT.

This clonotype has more than one count but fewer than ten. The genes are TRBV18 and TRBJ2-1; the D call may be TRBD1 or TRBD2 (5 bases each). The CDR3 contains 15 residues. Germline assignment: CDR1 KGHSH and CDR2 LQKENI. The V end was cut by 1 base, the J end by 7 bases, with 14 bases between. The CDR3 reads CASSPRTGPLNEQFF. DNA for the CDR3: TGTGCCAGCTCACCACGGACGGGACCACTTAATGAGCAGTTCTTC.

This clonotype was detected many times. DNA for the CDR3: TGCGCCAGCAGCTGGACAGGGGCCTACGAGCAGTACTTC. It yields the protein CASSWTGAYEQYF. The chain employs TRBV5-1 and TRBJ2-7; 9 bases line up with TRBD1. The J segment lost 2 bases and the V segment lost 3 bases, leaving 0 bases of the junction unmatched. Germline values: CDR1 SGHRS, CDR2 YFSETQ. CDR3 length: 13 amino acids.

This clonotype was observed at least ten times. V gene TRBV18 combines with J gene TRBJ2-7, with TRBD1 as a possible D gene (6 bases). This CDR3 contains 14 residues. Deletions cut 6 bases from V and 5 bases from J, with 17 bases between. Germline assignment: CDR1 KGHSH and CDR2 LQKENI. CDR3 nucleotide sequence: TGTGCCAGCTCGGACGGGACAAGAGTCCACGAGCAGTACTTC. This gives the protein CASSDGTRVHEQYF.

The chain carries TRBV30 and TRBJ2-2; 7 bases are a match to TRBD1. J was trimmed by 1 base and V by 8 bases; bases with no gene match: 4. Germline V gene data show CDR1 as GTSNPN and CDR2 as SVGIG (reference sequence). The length of the CDR3 is 13 residues. Here the CDR3 reads CALDRMNTGELFF. DNA of the CDR3: TGTGCCCTGGACAGGATGAACACCGGGGAGCTGTTTTTT.

This clonotype was seen a few times. The V gene is TRBV28, the J gene TRBJ1-1, with D possibly TRBD1 on 6 matching bases. Trimming removed 5 bases at V and 1 base at J, with 14 bases between. The length of the CDR3 is 15 residues. Germline-derived CDR1 and CDR2 are MDHEN and SYDVKM. The CDR3 DNA follows: TGTGCCAGCAGTGAGACAGGCTACCCGAACACTGAAGCTTTCTTT. Translation gives CASSETGYPNTEAFF.

This clonotype was recorded a few times. This sequence joins TRBV27 and TRBJ2-2, with D possibly matching TRBD1 (5 bases). Germline V gene sequence: CDR1 MNHEY, CDR2 SMNVEV (reference sequence). This CDR3 region has 17 residues. Trimming left V 3 bases short and J 6 bases short, with 20 bases between. In nucleotides, the CDR3 is TGTGCCAGCAGTTTGAGAAGGGGCGCCGCCGCCCCCGGGGAGCTGTTTTTT. It specifies CASSLRRGAAAPGELFF.

V gene TRBV4-3 combines with J gene TRBJ1-2; D is perhaps TRBD1 (5 bases). The CDR3 spans 15 residues. Trimming removed 1 base at V and 4 bases at J, with 13 bases between. CDR1 is LGHNA, CDR2 YSLEER, per germline. The CDR3: CASSQVREDAYGYTF. Written as DNA, the CDR3 is TGCGCCAGCAGCCAAGTCAGGGAGGACGCCTATGGCTACACCTTC.

This clonotype came up many times. V usage is TRBV27 and J usage is TRBJ2-1, with 13 positions matching TRBD2. Looked up from germline, CDR1 is MNHEY and CDR2 is SMNVEV (reference sequence). This CDR3 has 17 amino acids. J was trimmed by 7 bases and V by 6 bases; bases with no gene match: 12. This CDR3 is CASRPGLAGVEMNEQFF. CDR3 bases: TGTGCCAGCAGGCCTGGACTAGCGGGAGTGGAGATGAATGAGCAGTTCTTC.

A few counts support this clonotype. The chain combines TRBV28 with TRBJ2-7, with D tentatively TRBD2 (6 bases). From germline, CDR1 is MDHEN and CDR2 SYDVKM. V lost 1 base to trimming and J lost 5 bases, with 6 bases between them. This CDR3 has 12 residues. In DNA form, the CDR3 reads TGTGCCAGCAGTTTATCGGGGGACGAGCAGTACTTC. Protein: CASSLSGDEQYF.

This clonotype was detected only once. Sequence at one end of the junction differs from germline and may be a read error. This rearrangement joins TRBV24-1 to TRBJ1-1; no clear D gene. This CDR3 spans 12 amino acids. Germline CDR1 is KGHDR and CDR2 is SFDVKD. The CDR3 DNA is TGTGCCACCAGTGACCCTAACACTGAAGCTTCCTTT. Amino acid sequence: CATSDPNTEASF.

This clonotype was recorded many times. The rearrangement links TRBV11-2 to TRBJ2-7; 9 bases line up with TRBD2. The CDR3 runs to 19 residues. V lost 1 base to trimming and J lost 2 bases; unmatched junction nucleotides: 15. In germline, CDR1 is SGHAT, CDR2 FQNNGV. This CDR3 is CASSLGRGEAGLATYEQYF. CDR3 DNA: TGTGCCAGCAGCTTAGGCCGAGGAGAAGCGGGACTAGCCACCTACGAGCAGTACTTC. Variable domain in full (rest from reference TRBV11-2 and TRBJ2-7): EAGVAQSPRYKIIEKRQSVAFWCNPISGHATLYWYQQILGQGPKLLIQFQNNGVVDDSQLPKDRFSAERLKGVDSTLKIQPAKLEDSAVYLCASSLGRGEAGLATYEQYFGPGTRLTVT.

The table lists this clonotype with a few counts. The chain is built from TRBV27 and TRBJ1-2, with D possibly TRBD1 on 6 matching bases. The CDR3 is 14 residues long. Germline V CDR1 and CDR2: MNHEY, SMNVEV (reference sequence). V shed 6 bases and J shed 6 bases, with 17 bases lying between them. The CDR3, as DNA: TGTGCCAGCAGGGGGTTCAGAGGGGGGAATGGCTACACCTTC. Protein product: CASRGFRGGNGYTF.

This clonotype showed up many times. The chain uses TRBV2 and TRBJ2-7, with D possibly matching TRBD2 (5 bases). V shed 0 bases and J shed 0 bases, with 12 bases lying between them. The CDR3 extends over 16 amino acids. Germline values: CDR1 SNHLY, CDR2 FYNNEI. The CDR3 sequence: CASSEALGLLSYEQYF. DNA for the CDR3: TGTGCCAGCAGTGAAGCCCTAGGACTCCTCTCCTACGAGCAGTACTTC.